This T cell receptor beta chain was documented in a study of blood T cell repertoires in COVID-19. Study-level information: Acute-phase and convalescent COVID-19 samples originated in the United States, Italy and Spain.

Per the germline V gene, CDR1 is MNHEY and CDR2 is SVGAGI. The CDR3 is 12 amino acids. V was trimmed by 5 bases and J by 9 bases, leaving 11 bases between them. Generated by immunoSEQ multiplex PCR, the TCRdb table keeps only in-frame clones and is missing some. The repertoire holds approximately 150,000 clones, 75% to 90% seen once, with around 5.1% in the top ten. The cohort comprised adults aged roughly 18 to 95 years residing in 20 to 25 US areas. A COVID-19 case was met by exposed participants within 2 weeks before study entry. Material: PBMCs or T cells enriched from blood (not recorded which). V is TRBV6-5 and J is TRBJ2-1, with D perhaps TRBD1 (7 bases). This clonotype originated in a man in his sixties or seventies who had been exposed to COVID-19. CDR3 nucleotide sequence: TGTGCCAGCAGTCCAGGGGGGTCTGAGCAGTTCTTC. Amino acids: CASSPGGSEQFF.